The 17 T cell receptor beta chains below come from one sample, sequenced in a study of pediatric ulcerative colitis. The rectum was sampled with one to two pinch biopsies at colonoscopy. Data came from immunoSEQ multiplex PCR; TCRdb stores just in-frame clones and leaves some out. The sample records over 30,000 clones, roughly 77% being singletons. Sample: gut tissue. All receptors come from a boy aged 5 to 17 with mild ulcerative colitis.

V and J are TRBV9 and TRBJ2-5, with 7 bases fitting TRBD2. CDR3 length: 16 amino acids. Looked up from germline, CDR1 is SGDLS and CDR2 is YYNGEE. V shed 0 bases and J 7 bases; nucleotides not matched to a gene: 12. The CDR3 nucleotides read TGTGCCAGCAGCGTAGGTGGGACTACCTACGGGGGGACCCAGTACTTC. It specifies CASSVGGTTYGGTQYF.

V and J are TRBV4-2 and TRBJ1-1; D gene ambiguous. The ends were cut back, 0 bases at V and 5 bases at J, with 7 bases in the middle. Germline assignment: CDR1 LGHNA and CDR2 YNFKEQ. CDR3 length: 13 residues. The CDR3 coding sequence is TGTGCCAGCAGCCAAGATGTGGGTACTGAAGCTTTCTTT. It translates to CASSQDVGTEAFF.

This chain connects TRBV7-9 to TRBJ2-3, with unresolved D. Germline V gene data show CDR1 as SEHNR and CDR2 as FQNEAQ (reference sequence). The CDR3 covers 12 residues. The V gene lost 5 bases and the J gene lost 8 bases, with 11 bases spanning the gap. In DNA form, the CDR3 reads TGTGCCAGCAGCGCCTCAATGGGTACGCAGTATTTT. It is translated as CASSASMGTQYF.

By sample share, this clone is medium-sized. The V gene is TRBV19, the J gene TRBJ1-1; TRBD1 might be the D (5 bases). The CDR3 totals 13 residues. CDR1 LNHDA and CDR2 SQIVND come from the germline V gene (reference sequence). V was shortened by 7 bases and J by 0 bases, with 9 bases between the two germline ends. CDR3 in DNA: TGTGCCAGTAAGGAGGGGATGAACACTGAAGCTTTCTTT. It encodes CASKEGMNTEAFF. Full variable domain (outside the CDR3, taken from reference TRBV19 and TRBJ1-1): DGGITQSPKYLFRKEGQNVTLSCEQNLNHDAMYWYRQDPGQGLRLIYYSQIVNDFQKGDIAEGYSVSREKKESFPLTVTSAQKNPTAFYLCASKEGMNTEAFFGQGTRLTVV.

J is TRBJ1-5 and V is TRBV5-5; D remains unclear. Trimming pared 1 base from V and 10 bases from J, leaving 15 bases between. CDR3 length equals 14 residues. Germline V gene lookup returns CDR1 SGHKS and CDR2 YYEKEE (reference sequence). This chain's CDR3 is CASSLFLQENPQHF. CDR3 sequence (DNA): TGTGCCAGCAGCTTGTTCCTCCAAGAGAACCCCCAGCATTTT.

This chain links TRBV11-3 with TRBJ1-2; 7 nucleotides agree with TRBD1. Germline V gene sequence: CDR1 SGHNT, CDR2 YENEEA. The CDR3 has 17 residues. V was pared by 0 bases and J by 2 bases, with 9 bases of the junction left unmatched. CDR3 amino acids: CASSLDPGQGENYGYTF. The CDR3, as DNA: TGTGCCAGCAGCTTAGACCCTGGGCAGGGGGAAAACTATGGCTACACCTTC.

This clone was seen a single time. This sequence joins TRBV5-4 and TRBJ1-3; D is perhaps TRBD1 (5 bases). The CDR3 loop spans 16 amino acids. CDR1 is SGHNT, CDR2 YYREEE, per germline (reference sequence). The V end was cut by 4 bases, the J end by 4 bases, with 18 bases between. The CDR3 nucleotides are TGTGCCAGCAGCACCCAAGGGACCCAAAGAGGAAACACCATATATTTT. This codes for CASSTQGTQRGNTIYF.

The chain recombines TRBV5-1 with TRBJ2-3, with D unclear. V was cut by 2 bases and J by 3 bases, with 7 bases left in between. The CDR3 consists of 13 residues. Germline V gene sequence: CDR1 SGHRS, CDR2 YFSETQ. CDR3 DNA sequence: TGCGCCAGCAGCTTTCCGGGTACAGATACGCAGTATTTT. As protein: CASSFPGTDTQYF.

CDR3 nucleotide sequence: TGCGCCAGCAGCCGCCAACTAGCGGGGGATTTGAATGAGCAGTTCTTC. Translating gives CASSRQLAGDLNEQFF. The chain recombines TRBV4-1 with TRBJ2-1, with 11 bases lining up with TRBD2. Germline V lookup: CDR1 MGHRA, CDR2 YSYEKL. The CDR3 is made up of 16 amino acids. Unmatched junction bases numbered 9, after V lost 4 bases and J lost 7 bases.

CDR3 region: CASSLPAHFGTGELFF. In DNA form, the CDR3 reads TGCGCCAGCAGCTTGCCGGCCCATTTTGGCACCGGGGAGCTGTTTTTT. This chain connects TRBV5-1 to TRBJ2-2; D call uncertain. The CDR3 is 16 amino acids. Per germline, CDR1 SGHRS and CDR2 YFSETQ. Trimming left V 1 base short and J 4 bases short, with 14 bases between.

The chain uses TRBV15 and TRBJ2-5; 9 bases agree with TRBD2. CDR3 length equals 16 residues. Trimming removed 0 bases from V and 5 bases from J; junction bases left unmatched: 7. The germline CDR1 and CDR2 sequences are LNHNV and YYDKDF (reference sequence). As DNA, the CDR3 is TGTGCCACCAGCAGAGATAGGCCTAGCGGGGCCGAGACCCAGTACTTC. Translating it yields CATSRDRPSGAETQYF.

The chain has TRBV5-1 and TRBJ2-3; TRBD1 matches at 7 bases. The CDR3 is 14 residues long. The J segment lost 2 bases and the V segment lost 4 bases, leaving 4 bases of the junction unmatched. The germline gives CDR1 SGHRS, CDR2 YFSETQ. The CDR3 loop is CASSLGQVTDTQYF. The DNA for the CDR3 is TGCGCCAGCAGCCTCGGACAGGTCACAGATACGCAGTATTTT.

The chain couples TRBV7-6 to TRBJ2-1, with 9 nucleotides matching TRBD2. Per the germline V gene, CDR1 is SGHVS and CDR2 is FNYEAQ. The CDR3 has 16 amino acids. V shed 0 bases and J 2 bases; nucleotides not matched to a gene: 2. The DNA of the CDR3 is TGTGCCAGCAGCTTAGCCGCTAGCGGGACCTACAATGAGCAGTTCTTC. Protein product: CASSLAASGTYNEQFF.

The rearrangement joins TRBV7-9 to TRBJ1-6; 11 positions agree with TRBD1. Germline V CDR1 and CDR2: SEHNR, FQNEAQ (reference sequence). The CDR3 has 18 residues. V dropped 2 bases and J dropped 9; count of bases not matched to a gene: 12. The CDR3 sequence: CASSLTPPGQGVASPLHF. The CDR3 DNA sequence: TGTGCCAGCAGCTTAACCCCTCCGGGACAGGGGGTAGCTTCACCCCTCCACTTT.

Here the CDR3 reads CASSHSPGRREQYF. Written as DNA, the CDR3 is TGTGCCAGCAGCCACAGCCCGGGACGGAGAGAGCAGTACTTC. This chain uses TRBV11-1 with TRBJ2-7; D is possibly TRBD1 or TRBD2 (5 bases each). The CDR3 is 14 amino acids. Germline V CDR1 and CDR2: SGHAT, FQDESV (reference sequence). The V end lost 5 bases, the J end lost 7 bases, and 18 bases lay between the germline ends.

This clone has only one observation. The chain couples TRBV4-1 to TRBJ2-7; D call uncertain. Germline-derived CDR1 and CDR2 are MGHRA and YSYEKL. The V end was cut by 2 bases, the J end by 5 bases, with 19 bases between. The CDR3 is 16 residues long. In DNA, the CDR3 is TGCGCCAGCAGCCAATCCCGACTCTCCCCTGTGGACGAGCAGTACTTC. Its protein is CASSQSRLSPVDEQYF.

In this sample, this clone turned up a few times. CDR3 protein: CASSQEIQGRSLHF. CDR3 coding DNA: TGCGCCAGCAGCCAAGAGATTCAGGGAAGATCCCTCCACTTT. The chain is built from TRBV4-1 and TRBJ1-6; D perhaps matches TRBD1 (5 bases). The CDR3 consists of 14 residues. The V gene lost 0 bases and the J gene lost 14 bases, with 14 bases spanning the gap. Looked up from germline, CDR1 is MGHRA and CDR2 is YSYEKL.